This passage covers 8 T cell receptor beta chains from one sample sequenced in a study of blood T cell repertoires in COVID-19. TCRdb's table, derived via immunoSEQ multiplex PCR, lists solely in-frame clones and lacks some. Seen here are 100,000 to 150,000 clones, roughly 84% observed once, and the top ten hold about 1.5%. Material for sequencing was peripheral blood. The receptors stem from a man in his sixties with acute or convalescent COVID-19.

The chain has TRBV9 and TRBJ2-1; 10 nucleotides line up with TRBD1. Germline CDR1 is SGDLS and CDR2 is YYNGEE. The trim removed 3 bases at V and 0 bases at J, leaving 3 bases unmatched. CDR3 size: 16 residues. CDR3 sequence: CASSAGQGGSYNEQFF. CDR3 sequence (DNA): TGTGCCAGCAGCGCCGGACAGGGGGGCTCCTACAATGAGCAGTTCTTC.

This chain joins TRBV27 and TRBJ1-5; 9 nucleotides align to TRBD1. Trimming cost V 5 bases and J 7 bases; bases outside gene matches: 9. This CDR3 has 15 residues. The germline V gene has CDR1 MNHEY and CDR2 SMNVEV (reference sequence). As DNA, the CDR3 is TGTGCCAGCAGTCCAACACAGGGGGCCGTGCAGCCCCAGCATTTT. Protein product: CASSPTQGAVQPQHF.

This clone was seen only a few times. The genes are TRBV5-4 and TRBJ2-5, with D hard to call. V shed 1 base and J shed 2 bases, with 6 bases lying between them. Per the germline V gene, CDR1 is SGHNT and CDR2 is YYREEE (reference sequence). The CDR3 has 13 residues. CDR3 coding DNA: TGTGCCAGCAGCTTGAACAGACAAGAGACCCAGTACTTC. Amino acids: CASSLNRQETQYF.

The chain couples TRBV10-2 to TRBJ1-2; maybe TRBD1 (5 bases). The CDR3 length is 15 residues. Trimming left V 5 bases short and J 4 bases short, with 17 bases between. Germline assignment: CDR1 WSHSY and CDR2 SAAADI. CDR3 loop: CASSTSTSGVYGYTF. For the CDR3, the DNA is TGCGCCAGCAGTACGTCAACGTCGGGGGTCTATGGCTACACCTTC.

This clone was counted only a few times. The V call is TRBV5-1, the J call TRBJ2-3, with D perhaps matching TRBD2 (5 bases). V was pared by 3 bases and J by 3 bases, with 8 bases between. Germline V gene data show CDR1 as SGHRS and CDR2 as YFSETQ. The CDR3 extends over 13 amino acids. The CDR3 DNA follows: TGCGCCAGCAGCTCTAGAGGGACAGATACGCAGTATTTT. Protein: CASSSRGTDTQYF.

CDR3 sequence reads: CASSSRDTNEQFF. CDR3 coding DNA: TGTGCCAGCTCTTCCCGGGACACCAATGAGCAGTTCTTC. V is TRBV18 and J is TRBJ2-1; TRBD1 is a possible D gene (6 bases). The CDR3 is made up of 13 amino acids. The germline V and J ends were trimmed by 6 bases and 6 bases, with 12 bases remaining between them. The germline V gene has CDR1 KGHSH and CDR2 LQKENI. Full variable domain (missing parts from reference TRBV18 and TRBJ2-1): NAGVMQNPRHLVRRRGQEARLRCSPMKGHSHVYWYRQLPEEGLKFMVYLQKENIIDESGMPKERFSAEFPKEGPSILRIQQVVRGDSAAYFCASSSRDTNEQFFGPGTRLTVL.

CDR3 region: CASSVGDRVDWGPYEQYF. CDR3 DNA: TGTGCCAGCAGCGTAGGAGATCGGGTAGACTGGGGCCCCTACGAGCAGTACTTC. V usage is TRBV9 and J usage is TRBJ2-7, with D possibly matching TRBD1 (5 bases). Trimming took off 0 bases at V and 2 bases at J, with 21 bases between the two ends. This CDR3 is 18 amino acids long. Looked up from germline, CDR1 is SGDLS and CDR2 is YYNGEE.

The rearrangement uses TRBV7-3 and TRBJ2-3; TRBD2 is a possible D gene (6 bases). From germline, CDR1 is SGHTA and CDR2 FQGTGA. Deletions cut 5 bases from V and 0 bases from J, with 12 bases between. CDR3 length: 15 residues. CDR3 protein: CASSPTRGSTDTQYF. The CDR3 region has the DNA TGTGCCAGCAGCCCCACCCGGGGGAGCACAGATACGCAGTATTTT.